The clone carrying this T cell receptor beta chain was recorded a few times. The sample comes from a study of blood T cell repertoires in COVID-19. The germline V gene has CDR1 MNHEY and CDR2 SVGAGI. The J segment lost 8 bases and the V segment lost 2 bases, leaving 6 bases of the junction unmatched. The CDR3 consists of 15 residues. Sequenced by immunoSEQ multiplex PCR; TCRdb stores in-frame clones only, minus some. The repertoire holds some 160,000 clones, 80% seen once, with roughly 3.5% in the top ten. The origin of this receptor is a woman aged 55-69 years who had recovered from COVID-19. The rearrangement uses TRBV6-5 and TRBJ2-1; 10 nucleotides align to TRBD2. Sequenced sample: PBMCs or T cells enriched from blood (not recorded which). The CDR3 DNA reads TGTGCCAGCAGTTACGCTAGCGGGGGAGTCTATGAGCAGTTCTTC. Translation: CASSYASGGVYEQFF.